The 15 T cell receptor beta chains below come from one sample, sequenced in a study of immune evolution from preneoplasia to lung adenocarcinoma. The repertoire was sequenced with immunoSEQ multiplex PCR; TCRdb's copy has only in-frame clones and lacks some. The sample has tens of thousands of clones; approximately 80% are singletons. Material: FFPE invasive lung adenocarcinoma tissue. Receptor source: a person between 55 and 70 years old with lung adenocarcinoma.

This sequence joins TRBV11-2 and TRBJ2-7; D might be TRBD1 or TRBD2, each matching 5 bases. V lost 5 bases and J 6 bases, leaving 11 bases between the germline ends. The CDR3 consists of 12 residues. CDR1 is SGHAT and CDR2 is FQNNGV in the germline V gene. The CDR3 DNA follows: TGTGCCAGCAGCCGTGGGACGTCCGAGCAGTACTTC. Protein: CASSRGTSEQYF.

This clone was found a few times. This specimen includes other DNA sequences encoding the same CDR3. J is TRBJ2-1 and V is TRBV7-3; 12 positions agree with TRBD2. Germline V gene lookup returns CDR1 SGHTA and CDR2 FQGTGA. J lost 3 bases, V lost 4 bases, and 1 base had no gene match. The length of the CDR3 is 15 residues. CDR3 sequence: CASSSLAGGYNEQFF. DNA for the CDR3: TGTGCCAGCAGCTCACTAGCGGGAGGCTACAATGAGCAGTTCTTC.

The CDR3 nucleotides read TGTGCCAGCAGCCAAGATCGGACAGTCTCTGGAAACACCATATATTTT. Amino acids: CASSQDRTVSGNTIYF. The chain couples TRBV4-2 to TRBJ1-3; possible D gene TRBD1, 6 bases. CDR1 is LGHNA, CDR2 YNFKEQ, per germline. V lost 0 bases and J 0 bases, leaving 9 bases between the germline ends. This CDR3 contains 16 residues.

Notes on this clone: The sample holds other DNA sequences that translate to the same CDR3. The genes are TRBV6-5 and TRBJ2-2; D is unresolved. Trimming left V 3 bases short and J 5 bases short, with 7 bases between. CDR1 is MNHEY and CDR2 is SVGAGI in the germline V gene. CDR3 length: 13 amino acids. The CDR3 spells CASSYGPTGELFF. CDR3 bases: TGTGCCAGCAGTTATGGCCCAACCGGGGAGCTGTTTTTT.

In this sample, this clone turned up once. This chain connects TRBV19 to TRBJ2-7; D is perhaps TRBD2 (6 bases). The CDR3 is 14 residues long. Trimming left V 5 bases short and J 7 bases short, with 18 bases between. Germline V lookup: CDR1 LNHDA, CDR2 SQIVND (reference sequence). The CDR3 DNA sequence: TGTGCCAGTAGTCATCGACCGTCCCGGGAGGAGCAGTACTTC. Protein product: CASSHRPSREEQYF.

V is TRBV4-2 and J is TRBJ1-1; 8 nucleotides line up with TRBD1. V lost 0 bases and J lost 3; bases outside the gene matches: 9. Germline-derived CDR1 and CDR2 are LGHNA and YNFKEQ. The CDR3 contains 17 residues. CDR3 sequence (DNA): TGTGCCAGCAGCCAAGAAAAGGGGGGCAGGGGGCACACTGAAGCTTTCTTT. Translating it yields CASSQEKGGRGHTEAFF.

The chain is built from TRBV19 and TRBJ2-1; no clear D. Germline values: CDR1 LNHDA, CDR2 SQIVND (reference sequence). This CDR3 comprises 14 residues. V lost 6 bases to trimming and J lost 8 bases, with 17 bases between them. CDR3 nucleotide sequence: TGTGCCAGTAGATCGGAGTACTCCCGAGATGAGCAGTTCTTC. Translating gives CASRSEYSRDEQFF.

The chain carries TRBV7-9 and TRBJ2-1; D possibly corresponds to TRBD2 (6 bases). V was clipped by 4 bases and J by 7 bases, with 17 bases between them. The germline CDR1 and CDR2 sequences are SEHNR and FQNEAQ (reference sequence). This CDR3 comprises 15 residues. CDR3 bases: TGTGCCAGCAGCTCCCCGAGGATGGAGGGTAATGAGCAGTTCTTC. Its protein product is CASSSPRMEGNEQFF.

The chain links TRBV27 to TRBJ2-6; perhaps TRBD2 as D (5 bases). CDR3 size: 17 residues. V gave up 5 bases and J gave up 0 bases, with 14 bases separating them. In germline, CDR1 is MNHEY, CDR2 SMNVEV (reference sequence). The chain's CDR3 is CASSPGIVGSGANVLTF. CDR3 nucleotides: TGTGCCAGCAGTCCCGGGATCGTTGGCTCTGGGGCCAACGTCCTGACTTTC.

The chain links TRBV6-6 to TRBJ2-2, with 7 bases lining up with TRBD1. Looked up from germline, CDR1 is MNHNY and CDR2 is SVGAGI (reference sequence). There are 14 residues in the CDR3. V dropped 2 bases and J dropped 7; count of bases not matched to a gene: 4. CDR3 sequence (DNA): TGTGCCAGCAGTTACGCAGGGGGTGTCGGGGAGCTGTTTTTT. It encodes CASSYAGGVGELFF.

This chain joins TRBV29-1 and TRBJ2-3; 7 bases map to TRBD2. Unmatched junction bases numbered 8, after V lost 3 bases and J lost 2 bases. The CDR3 covers 15 residues. The germline V gene encodes CDR1 SQVTM and CDR2 ANQGSEA. The DNA for the CDR3 is TGCAGCGTTGAGGGGGGGGAGGGTATCACAGATACGCAGTATTTT. This codes for CSVEGGEGITDTQYF.

V is TRBV6-5 and J is TRBJ2-1; D unclear. The germline V gene encodes CDR1 MNHEY and CDR2 SVGAGI. This CDR3 is 14 amino acids long. V lost 5 bases and J lost 2, with 10 bases in between. CDR3 nucleotides: TGTGCCAGCAGTCCGAGCCGGACCTACAATGAGCAGTTCTTC. Translated: CASSPSRTYNEQFF.

The rearrangement uses TRBV2 and TRBJ2-1; D might be TRBD1 or TRBD2, each matching 5 bases. CDR1 is SNHLY, CDR2 FYNNEI, per germline. The V end lost 6 bases, the J end lost 7 bases, and 16 bases lay between the germline ends. The CDR3 length is 14 residues. CDR3 coding DNA: TGTGCCAGCAGGGCATCGGGACCCCTAAATGAGCAGTTCTTC. It encodes CASRASGPLNEQFF. Together with reference TRBV2 and TRBJ2-1, the CDR3 gives the full variable domain: EPEVTQTPSHQVTQMGQEVILRCVPISNHLYFYWYRQILGQKVEFLVSFYNNEISEKSEIFDDQFSVERPDGSNFTLKIRSTKLEDSAMYFCASRASGPLNEQFFGPGTRLTVL.

This clone was detected a few times. This chain joins TRBV6-5 and TRBJ2-7; D may be TRBD2 (6 bases). Germline CDR1 and CDR2: MNHEY and SVGAGI. The CDR3 totals 13 residues. V gave up 11 bases and J gave up 2 bases, with 16 bases separating them. The CDR3 coding sequence is TGTGCCGGACCGAGACTAGAAACCTACGAGCAGTACTTC. Translating it yields CAGPRLETYEQYF.

J is TRBJ2-6 and V is TRBV4-2; D unclear. The length of the CDR3 is 15 residues. V was clipped by 0 bases and J by 10 bases, with 13 bases between them. Germline V gene lookup returns CDR1 LGHNA and CDR2 YNFKEQ. CDR3 sequence: CASSQELGSKNVLTF. CDR3 in DNA: TGTGCCAGCAGCCAAGAATTGGGCAGTAAGAACGTCCTGACTTTC.